Included here is one TCR beta chain sequence, with context. The data derive from a study of human CD8 memory T cell subsets. The authors made TCR beta libraries using UMI-labeled 5' RACE. TCRdb re-called the 5' RACE reads and shows each CDR3 protein once, DNA omitted. The sample spans about 6,500 distinct CDR3 sequences; the ten largest clones claim over 20%. The sample was CD8+ stem-like memory T cells (TSCM and TCM) sorted from PBMCs. Subset specified: stem-like memory CD8 T cells (TSTEM), CCR7+ PD-1- TIGIT-. The receptor comes from a human donor in good health.

This CDR3 reads CASSPTNNEQFF. The V call is TRBV27, the J call TRBJ2-1. The CDR3 sequence is 12 residues long. Germline V gives CDR1 MNHEY, CDR2 SMNVEV (reference sequence).